This T cell receptor beta chain was identified in a study of cytomegalovirus exposure and HLA in healthy donors. A note on this clone: The antigen is not known.

Profiling relied on immunoSEQ multiplex PCR, and the TCRdb table lists in-frame clones only, not all of them. The table shows fewer than 350,000 clones, with 88% occurring only once. Germline V gives CDR1 SNHLY, CDR2 FYNNEI. The CDR3 has 12 amino acids. Trimming at V came to 6 bases and at J to 4 bases, leaving 1 base not matched to a gene. Study results and limitations: According to a subsequent analysis, TCR clusters identified in the first cohort showed a tendency to co-occur across the 120 validation repertoires. The authors listed 164 TCR beta chains as cytomegalovirus-associated. In vitro work confirmed that a few CMV-associated chains recognize CMV antigens.

The origin of this receptor is a woman aged 18 to 35 in good health and CMV-seronegative. Source material: PBMCs. J is TRBJ1-2 and V is TRBV2; 8 nucleotides match TRBD1. CDR3 bases: TGTGCCAGCAGAACAGGGGGCTATGGCTACACCTTC. It translates to CASRTGGYGYTF.